The 4 T cell receptor beta chains presented below share a single source sample, sequenced in a study of CD8 T cells in Susac syndrome. With random hexamers, reverse transcription was performed on roughly 0.5 to 1 ug of RNA. TCRdb analysed the immunoSEQ multiplex PCR reads with MiXCR anew, one entry per CDR3 protein. The sample holds roughly 400,000 distinct CDR3 sequences; more than 70% are singletons and the top ten take approximately 0.11%. What was sequenced was CD8+ T cells from PBMCs. These receptors originate from a human donor with multiple sclerosis.

The V call is TRBV5-1, the J call TRBJ2-1; 13 positions match TRBD2. Germline CDR1 and CDR2: SGHRS and YFSETQ. The CDR3 consists of 16 residues. The J segment lost 4 bases and the V segment lost 4 bases, leaving 5 bases of the junction unmatched. The CDR3 bases are TGCGCCAGCAGCCTGCGACTAGCGGGGGGTTACAATGAGCAGTTCTTC. Protein: CASSLRLAGGYNEQFF. The variable domain in full, with the rest retrieved from reference TRBV5-1 and TRBJ2-1, is KAGVTQTPRYLIKTRGQQVTLSCSPISGHRSVSWYQQTPGQGLQFLFEYFSETQRNKGNFPGRFSGRQFSNSRSEMNVSTLELGDSALYLCASSLRLAGGYNEQFFGPGTRLTVL.

The chain has TRBV29-1 and TRBJ2-7; D may be TRBD1 (8 bases). The V gene's germline CDR1 is SQVTM and CDR2 ANQGSEA. V was clipped by 7 bases and J by 0 bases, with 16 bases between them. The CDR3 sequence is 14 residues long. Written as DNA, the CDR3 is TGCAGCGCCGGGGGGACAGGAGTCTCCTACGAGCAGTACTTC. Protein sequence: CSAGGTGVSYEQYF.

V and J are TRBV5-4 and TRBJ2-5, with 7 bases matching TRBD1. This CDR3 region has 18 residues. J lost 3 bases, V lost 3 bases, and 17 bases had no gene match. Per germline, CDR1 SGHNT and CDR2 YYREEE (reference sequence). The CDR3 spells CASSSDPGQLTLKETQYF. The DNA for the CDR3 is TGTGCCAGCAGCTCGGACCCGGGACAGCTAACACTCAAAGAGACCCAGTACTTC.

The rearrangement uses TRBV30 and TRBJ2-1; D is unresolved. The germline V gene encodes CDR1 GTSNPN and CDR2 SVGIG (reference sequence). Trimming pared 5 bases from V and 9 bases from J, leaving 11 bases between. The CDR3 length is 11 residues. CDR3 in amino acids: CAWADSSEQFF. CDR3 nucleotide sequence: TGTGCCTGGGCCGATAGTAGTGAGCAGTTCTTC. The full variable domain, with the rest looked up from reference TRBV30 and TRBJ2-1, is SQTIHQWPATLVQPVGSPLSLECTVEGTSNPNLYWYRQAAGRGLQLLFYSVGIGQISSEVPQNLSASRPQDRQFILSSKKLLLSDSGFYLCAWADSSEQFFGPGTRLTVL.